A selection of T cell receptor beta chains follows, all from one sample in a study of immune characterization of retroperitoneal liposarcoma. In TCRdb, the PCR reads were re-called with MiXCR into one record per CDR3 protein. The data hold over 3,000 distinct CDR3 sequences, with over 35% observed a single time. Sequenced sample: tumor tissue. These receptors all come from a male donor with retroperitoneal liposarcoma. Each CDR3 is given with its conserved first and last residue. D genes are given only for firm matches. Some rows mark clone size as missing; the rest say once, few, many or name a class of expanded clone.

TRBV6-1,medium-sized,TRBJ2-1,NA,CASSEAGSRDLGDEQFF,TGTGCCAGCAGTGAAGCCGGTAGCAGAGACCTGGGCGATGAGCAGTTCTTC
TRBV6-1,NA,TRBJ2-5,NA,CASSTRFWETQYF,TGTGCCAGCAGTACTAGATTCTGGGAGACCCAGTACTTC
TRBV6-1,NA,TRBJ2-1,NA,CASSPRDPLETQFF,TGTGCCAGCAGCCCTCGGGACCCCTTAGAGACCCAGTTCTTC
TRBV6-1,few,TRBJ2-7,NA,CASLSTGTPEQYF,TGTGCCAGCCTCTCAACCGGGACACCCGAGCAGTACTTC
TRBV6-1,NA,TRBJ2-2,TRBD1,CASSRMTGGSTGELFF,TGTGCCAGCAGTCGGATGACAGGGGGTAGCACCGGGGAGCTGTTTTTT
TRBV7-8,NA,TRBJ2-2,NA,CASSDPQSSNTGELFF,TGTGCCAGCAGCGACCCCCAGTCGTCAAACACCGGGGAGCTGTTTTTT
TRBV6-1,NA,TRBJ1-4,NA,CASSEAGRPEKLFF,TGTGCCAGCAGTGAAGCTGGGCGGCCAGAAAAACTGTTTTTT
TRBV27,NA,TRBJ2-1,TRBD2,CASSKLAGVGEQFF,TGTGCCAGCAGCAAATTAGCGGGAGTTGGTGAGCAGTTCTTC
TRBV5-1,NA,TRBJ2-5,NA,CASRLGGEETQYF,TGCGCCAGCAGGTTGGGGGGCGAGGAGACCCAGTACTTC
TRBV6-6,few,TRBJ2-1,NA,CASWSSLLGGSYNEQFF,TGTGCCAGCTGGTCTAGCCTCCTTGGAGGATCCTACAATGAGCAGTTCTTC
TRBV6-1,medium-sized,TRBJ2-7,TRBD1,CASSSGTENEQYF,TGTGCCAGCAGTTCTGGGACAGAAAATGAGCAGTACTTC
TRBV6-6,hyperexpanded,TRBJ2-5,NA,CASSYGGWETQYF,TGTGCCAGCAGTTACGGGGGCTGGGAGACCCAGTACTTC
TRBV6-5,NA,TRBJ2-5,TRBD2,CASSSGTSVTTQYF,TGTGCCAGCAGTTCCGGGACTAGCGTTACGACCCAGTACTTC
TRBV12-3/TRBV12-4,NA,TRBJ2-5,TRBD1,CASRVDRGIVETQYF,TGTGCCAGCAGGGTGGACAGGGGGATCGTGGAGACCCAGTACTTC
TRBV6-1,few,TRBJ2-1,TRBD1,CARIGQANEQFF,TGTGCCAGAATCGGACAGGCCAACGAGCAGTTCTTC
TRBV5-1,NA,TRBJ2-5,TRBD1,CASSLGTGNQETQYF,TGCGCCAGCAGCTTGGGGACAGGCAACCAAGAGACCCAGTACTTC
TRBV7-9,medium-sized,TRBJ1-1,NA,CASSPSYRVTEAFF,TGTGCCAGCAGCCCATCGTACAGGGTAACTGAAGCTTTCTTT
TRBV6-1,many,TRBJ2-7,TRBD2,CASSPRGGRVLAGAKAYEQYF,TGTGCCAGCAGTCCAAGGGGGGGGAGAGTACTAGCGGGAGCTAAAGCCTACGAGCAGTACTTC
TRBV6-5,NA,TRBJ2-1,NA,CASSYRLALLNEQFF,TGTGCCAGCAGTTATCGGCTAGCGCTACTGAATGAGCAGTTCTTC
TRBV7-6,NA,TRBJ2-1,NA,CASSSGNEQFF,TGTGCCAGCAGCTCGGGGAATGAGCAGTTCTTC
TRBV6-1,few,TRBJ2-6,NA,CASSVRPSGANVLTF,TGTGCCAGCAGTGTCCGGCCCTCTGGGGCCAACGTCCTGACTTTC
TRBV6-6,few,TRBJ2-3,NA,CASSYESPSTDTQYF,TGTGCCAGCAGTTACGAAAGCCCTAGCACAGATACGCAGTATTTT
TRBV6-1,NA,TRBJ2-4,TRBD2,CASSEFGGTNIQYF,TGTGCCAGCAGTGAATTCGGGGGGACGAACATTCAGTACTTC
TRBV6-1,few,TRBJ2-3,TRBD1,CASSELPEQGASTDTQYF,TGTGCCAGCAGTGAATTGCCTGAACAGGGGGCTAGCACAGATACGCAGTATTTT
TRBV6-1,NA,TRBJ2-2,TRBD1,CASRWDRGGTGELFF,TGTGCCAGCAGGTGGGACAGGGGAGGAACCGGGGAGCTGTTTTTT
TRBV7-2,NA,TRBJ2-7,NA,CASSLVREAEQYF,TGTGCCAGCAGCTTAGTGCGAGAAGCCGAGCAGTACTTC
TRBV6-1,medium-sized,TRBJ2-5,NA,CASSEALQALVGQYF,TGTGCCAGCAGTGAAGCGCTTCAAGCACTAGTCGGGCAGTACTTC
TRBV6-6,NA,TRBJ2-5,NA,CASSRKGFGETQYF,TGTGCCAGCAGTCGGAAGGGTTTCGGAGAGACCCAGTACTTC
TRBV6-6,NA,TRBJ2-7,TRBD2,CASSYVASGRVEQYF,TGTGCCAGCAGTTACGTGGCTAGCGGGAGAGTCGAGCAGTACTTC
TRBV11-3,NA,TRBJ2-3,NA,CASSSGTGTDTQYF,TGTGCCAGCAGCTCGGGGACTGGCACAGATACGCAGTATTTT
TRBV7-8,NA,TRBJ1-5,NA,CASSFWAGNQPQHF,TGTGCCAGCAGCTTTTGGGCAGGCAATCAGCCCCAGCATTTT
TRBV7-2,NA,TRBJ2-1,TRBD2,CASSLAPSGTEQFF,TGTGCCAGCAGCTTAGCCCCTAGCGGCACGGAGCAGTTCTTC
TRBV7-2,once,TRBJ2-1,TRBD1,CASSLSGGYYNEQFF,TGTGCCAGCAGCTTATCAGGGGGATACTACAATGAGCAGTTCTTC
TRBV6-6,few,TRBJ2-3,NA,CASSPGRGTQYF,TGTGCCAGCAGTCCGGGTCGAGGCACGCAGTATTTT
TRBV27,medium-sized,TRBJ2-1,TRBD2,CASRLAGNYNEQFF,TGTGCCAGCCGACTAGCGGGGAACTACAATGAGCAGTTCTTC
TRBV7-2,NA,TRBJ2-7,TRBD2,CASSLAGYNEQYF,TGTGCCAGCAGCCTAGCGGGTTACAATGAGCAGTACTTC